The rows below give T cell receptor beta chains drawn from one sample of a study. From the multiplex PCR reads, TCRdb called clonotypes with MiXCR, one entry per CDR3 protein. This table holds about 1,300 distinct CDR3 sequences, 30% to 35% found once. Sequenced input: memory CD4+ T cells sorted from blood. The receptors shown here come from a female donor with breast cancer. The CDR3 runs from the conserved cysteine through the conserved F or W. The D gene is left open where the match is weak. Some rows mark clone size as missing; the rest say once, few, many or name a class of expanded clone.

NA few TRBJ1-2 TRBV12-3/TRBV12-4 TGTGCCAGCAGCATCGCCTCCTGGGGCTACACCTTC CASSIASWGYTF
TRBD1 NA TRBJ1-2 TRBV12-3/TRBV12-4 TGTGCCAGCAGTTTGGGACAGCTTGTTGGCTACACCTTC CASSLGQLVGYTF
NA large TRBJ1-2 TRBV12-3/TRBV12-4 TGTGCCAGCAGTGTCGGAGGACTAGAGGGCTACACCTTC CASSVGGLEGYTF
NA large TRBJ1-2 TRBV12-3/TRBV12-4 TGTGCCAGCAGCCCACTGCGCGTCCTTAACTATGGCTACACCTTC CASSPLRVLNYGYTF
TRBD1 large TRBJ1-2 TRBV12-3/TRBV12-4 TGTGCCAGCTCCGGGACAGAGGGTGGCTACACCTTC CASSGTEGGYTF
NA NA TRBJ1-2 TRBV12-3/TRBV12-4 TGTGCCAGCAGTTCCAGTGACAGAAACTATGGCTACACCTTC CASSSSDRNYGYTF
TRBD1 few TRBJ1-2 TRBV12-3/TRBV12-4 TGTGCCAGCAGCCGGACAGGGAACTATGGCTACACCTTC CASSRTGNYGYTF
NA many TRBJ1-2 TRBV12-3/TRBV12-4 TGTGCCAGCAGTTTCAGCAGGGGCGGTGTGGGTGGCTACACCTTC CASSFSRGGVGGYTF
TRBD1 large TRBJ1-2 TRBV12-3/TRBV12-4 TGTGCCAGCACCCGGGGACAGTTGAACTATGGCTACACCTTC CASTRGQLNYGYTF
NA few TRBJ1-2 TRBV12-3/TRBV12-4 TGTGCCAGCAGCCGAGAGATTGGGACCCATGGCTACACCTTC CASSREIGTHGYTF
TRBD1 few TRBJ1-2 TRBV12-3/TRBV12-4 TGTGCCAGCAGTTCACGGGACAGGGGAAGACTCCATGGCTACACCTTC CASSSRDRGRLHGYTF
NA NA TRBJ1-2 TRBV12-3/TRBV12-4 TGTGCCAGCAGCCCGGAACAGGGTTTAGGCGATGGCTACACCTTC CASSPEQGLGDGYTF
TRBD1 medium-sized TRBJ1-2 TRBV12-3/TRBV12-4 TGTGCCAGCAGTCCCTCCGGACAGGCAGGGTATGGCTACACCTTC CASSPSGQAGYGYTF
NA large TRBJ1-2 TRBV12-3/TRBV12-4 TGTGCCAGCAGCCCAAGCGGTCGTTATGGCTACACCTTC CASSPSGRYGYTF
NA large TRBJ1-2 TRBV12-3/TRBV12-4 TGTGCCAGCAGTTACGACAAGATCGACTATGGCTACACCTTC CASSYDKIDYGYTF
NA medium-sized TRBJ1-2 TRBV12-3/TRBV12-4 TGTGCCAGCAGCCCCACAGGGAGAGATGGCTACACCTTC CASSPTGRDGYTF
NA NA TRBJ1-2 TRBV12-3/TRBV12-4 TGTGCCAGCACAGGGGCGCGGGACTATGGCTACACCTTC CASTGARDYGYTF
TRBD1 large TRBJ1-2 TRBV12-3/TRBV12-4 TGTGCCAGCAGTTTGGGACAGGGGTTGAACTATGGCTACACCTTC CASSLGQGLNYGYTF
TRBD1 NA TRBJ1-2 TRBV12-3/TRBV12-4 TGTGCCAGCAGTTTCGGGACAGGCCGAAGTGGCTACACCTTC CASSFGTGRSGYTF
NA NA TRBJ1-2 TRBV12-3/TRBV12-4 TGTGCCAGCAGCAGTTTAGAACAGACCTATGGCTACACCTTC CASSSLEQTYGYTF
TRBD1 NA TRBJ1-2 TRBV12-3/TRBV12-4 TGTGCCAGCAGAGGGACAGGGTATGGCTACACCTTC CASRGTGYGYTF
NA NA TRBJ1-2 TRBV12-3/TRBV12-4 TGTGCCAGCAGTTTAGCGCAGATCCGTGGCTACACCTTC CASSLAQIRGYTF
TRBD1 large TRBJ1-2 TRBV12-3/TRBV12-4 TGTGCCAGCAGTCCGCCAGGGACAGGGCGCGCAGATGGCTACACCTTC CASSPPGTGRADGYTF
TRBD1 medium-sized TRBJ1-2 TRBV12-3/TRBV12-4 TGTGCCAGCAGACAGGACAGGAGGATCGGTGCAGACTATGGCTACACCTTC CASRQDRRIGADYGYTF
NA NA TRBJ1-2 TRBV12-3/TRBV12-4 TGTGCCAGCAGTCCGAGCAGCTCCTATGGCTACACCTTC CASSPSSSYGYTF
NA large TRBJ1-2 TRBV12-3/TRBV12-4 TGTGCCAGCAGGAGCAGGGTTGTGGGCGGCTACACCTTC CASRSRVVGGYTF
TRBD1 large TRBJ1-2 TRBV12-3/TRBV12-4 TGTGCCAGCGCCCGGGACAGCTATGGCTACACCTTC CASARDSYGYTF
NA large TRBJ1-2 TRBV12-3/TRBV12-4 TGTGCCAGCAGTTTATCCCCACACTTATATGGCTACACCTTC CASSLSPHLYGYTF
TRBD1 many TRBJ1-2 TRBV12-3/TRBV12-4 TGTGCCAGCCGTTTGGGACAGGGCGGCGGCTACACCTTC CASRLGQGGGYTF
NA NA TRBJ1-2 TRBV12-3/TRBV12-4 TGTGCCAGCAGTTTGATGCAGGGGTATGGCTACACCTTC CASSLMQGYGYTF
TRBD1 once TRBJ1-2 TRBV12-3/TRBV12-4 TGTGCCAGCAGTTCCCGGACAGGGTTTGGCGGCTACACCTTC CASSSRTGFGGYTF
NA once TRBJ1-2 TRBV12-3/TRBV12-4 TGTGCCAGCACCGCCATGCCTTTGACAGGAACCGCTGGCTACACCTTC CASTAMPLTGTAGYTF
NA medium-sized TRBJ1-2 TRBV12-3/TRBV12-4 TGTGCCAGCAGTTTCATCGGGCGGACCCGCGGCTACACCTTC CASSFIGRTRGYTF
NA NA TRBJ1-2 TRBV12-3/TRBV12-4 TGTGCCAGCTCCGGGACAAGAGGCTACACCTTC CASSGTRGYTF
TRBD1 once TRBJ1-2 TRBV12-3/TRBV12-4 TGTGCCAGCATCACTACCGGGACAGGGATGGATGGCTACACCTTC CASITTGTGMDGYTF
TRBD1 medium-sized TRBJ1-2 TRBV12-3/TRBV12-4 TGTGCCAGCAGCCGAACCCGCCGACAGGGATCCGATGGCTACACCTTC CASSRTRRQGSDGYTF
TRBD1 NA TRBJ1-2 TRBV12-3/TRBV12-4 TGTGCCAGCAGCCGACAGGGGACGTACTATGGCTACACCTTC CASSRQGTYYGYTF
NA medium-sized TRBJ1-2 TRBV12-3/TRBV12-4 TGTGCCAGCAGTTTAGGGCGCTCCTATGGCTACACCTTC CASSLGRSYGYTF
NA large TRBJ1-2 TRBV12-3/TRBV12-4 TGTGCCAGCAGTCCCCGTGGGGCCCGCAGGGGAGACGGCTACACCTTC CASSPRGARRGDGYTF
TRBD1 NA TRBJ1-2 TRBV12-3/TRBV12-4 TGTGCCAGCAGCCGCAGCGGACAGGGTCGGAACTATGGCTACACCTTC CASSRSGQGRNYGYTF
TRBD1 few TRBJ1-2 TRBV12-3/TRBV12-4 TGTGCCAGCAGCCCGGGACAGGGCCATGGCTACACCTTC CASSPGQGHGYTF
NA NA TRBJ1-2 TRBV12-3/TRBV12-4 TGTGCCAGCAGTGCGGGACGGTCTAACTATGGCTACACCTTC CASSAGRSNYGYTF
NA medium-sized TRBJ1-2 TRBV12-3/TRBV12-4 TGTGCCAGCAGTTTTAGTTTGGGTGGCTACACCTTC CASSFSLGGYTF
TRBD1 NA TRBJ1-2 TRBV12-3/TRBV12-4 TGTGCCAGCAGGTTGGACAGGGGAGGCTACACCTTC CASRLDRGGYTF